These 14 T cell receptor beta chains came from one sample sequenced in a study of spatial heterogeneity in lung cancer. The study's findings and limits: How many expanded intratumoral alpha and beta TCRs were present tracked the tumor mutation count, which was a count of nonsynonymous mutations.

TCRdb reprocessed the 5' RACE reads via MiXCR and lists one record per CDR3 protein. Of approximately 94,000 distinct CDR3 sequences listed, 4.4% are singletons. These receptors' targets are unknown. Documented time point: sample taken at primary tumor resection. The sequences come from lung tumor tissue, collected at surgery. Every receptor here comes from a male donor with early-stage non-small cell lung cancer.

This clonotype was found a few times. This chain connects TRBV4-2 to TRBJ2-6, with D unresolved. V lost 0 bases, J lost 1 base, and 7 bases lay in between. The CDR3 runs 16 residues. Germline V gene lookup returns CDR1 LGHNA and CDR2 YNFKEQ. The CDR3 sequence: CASSQDSRSGANVLTF. DNA of the CDR3: TGTGCCAGCAGCCAAGATAGTCGTTCTGGGGCCAACGTCCTGACTTTC.

This clonotype has only a few counts. The chain carries TRBV14 and TRBJ1-4; D is uncertain. This CDR3 is built from 18 residues. The germline gives CDR1 SGHDN, CDR2 FVKESK. V was shortened by 0 bases and J by 1 base, with 15 bases between the two germline ends. The DNA for the CDR3 is TGTGCCAGCAGCCAAGATCTCGCCCCCTGGGGAACTAATGAAAAACTGTTTTTT. It specifies CASSQDLAPWGTNEKLFF. Full variable domain (rest looked up from reference TRBV14 and TRBJ1-4): EAGVTQFPSHSVIEKGQTVTLRCDPISGHDNLYWYRRVMGKEIKFLLHFVKESKQDESGMPNNRFLAERTGGTYSTLKVQPAELEDSGVYFCASSQDLAPWGTNEKLFFGSGTQLSVL.

There are many counts of this clonotype. This chain uses TRBV6-5 with TRBJ2-3, with unresolved D. Germline CDR1 reads MNHEY; CDR2 reads SVGAGI. This CDR3 spans 16 amino acids. Trimming took 3 bases from V and 0 from J, leaving 13 bases between them. CDR3 loop: CASSYYPDLSTDTQYF. In DNA form, the CDR3 reads TGTGCCAGCAGTTATTACCCTGACCTGAGCACAGATACGCAGTATTTT.

This clonotype was detected ten times or more. V gene TRBV28 combines with J gene TRBJ2-6; TRBD1 might be the D (5 bases). Looked up from germline, CDR1 is MDHEN and CDR2 is SYDVKM. This CDR3 comprises 16 residues. Trimming pared 4 bases from V and 0 bases from J, leaving 10 bases between. CDR3 amino acids: CASSWWGISGANVLTF. In DNA, the CDR3 is TGTGCCAGCAGTTGGTGGGGCATCTCTGGGGCCAACGTCCTGACTTTC.

At least ten counts were recorded for this clonotype. The rearrangement joins TRBV10-3 to TRBJ1-1; perhaps TRBD1 as D (6 bases). V was shortened by 6 bases and J by 0 bases, with 11 bases between the two germline ends. CDR1 is ENHRY and CDR2 is SYGVKD in the germline V gene. The CDR3 loop spans 14 amino acids. The CDR3, as DNA: TGTGCCATCAGCCGGACAGAGATGAACACTGAAGCTTTCTTT. It yields the protein CAISRTEMNTEAFF.

The chain links TRBV2 to TRBJ2-5, with D possibly TRBD2 on 5 matching bases. Germline CDR1 and CDR2: SNHLY and FYNNEI. Trimming left V 7 bases short and J 2 bases short, with 20 bases between. The CDR3 totals 16 residues. The CDR3 region is CASNYGVPPDQETQYF. CDR3 nucleotides: TGTGCCAGCAATTACGGGGTTCCCCCTGATCAAGAGACCCAGTACTTC. Full variable domain (missing parts from reference TRBV2 and TRBJ2-5): EPEVTQTPSHQVTQMGQEVILRCVPISNHLYFYWYRQILGQKVEFLVSFYNNEISEKSEIFDDQFSVERPDGSNFTLKIRSTKLEDSAMYFCASNYGVPPDQETQYFGPGTRLLVL.

This clonotype appeared a few times. CDR3 sequence: CSVVSGSGNTIYF. CDR3 DNA: TGCAGCGTTGTATCAGGGTCTGGAAACACCATATATTTT. The chain combines TRBV29-1 with TRBJ1-3, with a tentative D call TRBD1 (5 bases). The CDR3 loop spans 13 amino acids. Germline loops: CDR1 SQVTM, CDR2 ANQGSEA. Trimming removed 4 bases from V and 1 base from J, with 8 bases in between.

This chain connects TRBV7-2 to TRBJ2-3; D is uncertain. Trimming stripped 10 bases from V and 8 bases from J, with 10 bases between. Per germline, CDR1 SGHTA and CDR2 FQGNSA. CDR3 length: 10 amino acids. The CDR3, as DNA: TGTGCCATCGAGAAGTGTACGCAGTATTTT. Residues: CAIEKCTQYF.

This clonotype has ten or more counts. The chain links TRBV11-3 to TRBJ2-3; possibly TRBD1 or TRBD2 for D (5 bases each). V lost 3 bases to trimming and J lost 6 bases, with 10 bases between them. This CDR3 has 13 residues. Germline CDR1 is SGHNT and CDR2 is YENEEA. Written as DNA, the CDR3 is TGTGCCAGCAGCTTGGGACCCGCGGATACGCAGTATTTT. Translated, it gives CASSLGPADTQYF.

In its sample, this clonotype was seen many times. The chain joins TRBV28 to TRBJ1-5; D uncertain. The CDR3 spans 16 residues. V shed 5 bases and J shed 2 bases, with 16 bases lying between them. Germline values: CDR1 MDHEN, CDR2 SYDVKM. The CDR3 sequence is CASSPPPSFGNQPQHF. In nucleotides, the CDR3 is TGTGCCAGCAGTCCACCCCCAAGCTTTGGCAATCAGCCCCAGCATTTT.

This clonotype showed up many times. The J gene is TRBJ2-4, the V gene TRBV28; D perhaps matches TRBD2 (6 bases). Trimming left V 3 bases short and J 5 bases short, with 11 bases between. The CDR3 has 14 amino acids. Germline V gene lookup returns CDR1 MDHEN and CDR2 SYDVKM. This CDR3 reads CASSFTSFQNIQYF. The CDR3 bases are TGTGCCAGCAGTTTCACTAGCTTCCAAAACATTCAGTACTTC. The entire variable domain, with the rest obtained from reference TRBV28 and TRBJ2-4, is as follows: DVKVTQSSRYLVKRTGEKVFLECVQDMDHENMFWYRQDPGLGLRLIYFSYDVKMKEKGDIPEGYSVSREKKERFSLILESASTNQTSMYLCASSFTSFQNIQYFGAGTRLSVL.

V gene TRBV20-1 combines with J gene TRBJ2-3, with a possible D match to TRBD1 (5 bases). Germline CDR1 and CDR2: DFQATT and SNEGSKA (reference sequence). The CDR3 is 16 residues long. The V gene lost 0 bases and the J gene lost 0 bases, with 13 bases spanning the gap. In nucleotides, the CDR3 is TGCAGTGCTAGAGATTTACGGACACGGAGCACAGATACGCAGTATTTT. Translating gives CSARDLRTRSTDTQYF.

This clonotype was observed at least ten times. The chain employs TRBV10-3 and TRBJ2-7; 7 bases align to TRBD1. Looked up from germline, CDR1 is ENHRY and CDR2 is SYGVKD. The trim removed 10 bases at V and 2 bases at J, leaving 5 bases unmatched. The CDR3 is made up of 12 amino acids. Here the CDR3 reads CATKGQAYEQYF. In nucleotides, the CDR3 is TGTGCCACTAAAGGACAGGCCTACGAGCAGTACTTC.

This clonotype was found many times. J is TRBJ1-1 and V is TRBV20-1; 7 bases line up with TRBD1. CDR1 and CDR2 from the germline V gene are DFQATT and SNEGSKA (reference sequence). This CDR3 region has 16 residues. V trimming: 6 bases; J trimming: 5 bases; junction bases outside the gene matches: 18. The CDR3 DNA sequence: TGCAGTGCGGGCTATCGAGCGAGACAGGGAAGTACTGAAGCTTTCTTT. Its protein is CSAGYRARQGSTEAFF.